A selection of T cell receptor beta chains follows, all from one sample in a study of PD-1 blockade in classical Hodgkin lymphoma. Measured with immunoSEQ multiplex PCR; TCRdb has only the in-frame clones, and not every one. Among tens of thousands of clones, around 90% were seen once, and the ten largest hold 9% to 12%. The specimen comprised peripheral blood mononuclear cells (PBMCs), sampled before the fourth cycle of nivolumab. These receptors were collected from a human donor with classical Hodgkin lymphoma. CDR3s include the opening cysteine and the closing phenylalanine or tryptophan. The D gene is left open where the match is weak. Clone size is given for some rows only: seen once, a few or many times, or a class if the clone is expanded.

>.|TRBV2|.|TRBJ1-6
TGTGCCAGCAGAGAAATATCCACGGATTCACCCCTCCACTTT
CASREISTDSPLHF
>.|TRBV6-6|.|TRBJ1-2
TGTGCCAGCCTCGGGACGGGAAACTATGGCTACACCTTC
CASLGTGNYGYTF
>.|TRBV6-5|once|TRBJ1-6
TGTGCCAGCAGTTACGGCAGGGACATCGGATCACCCCTCCACTTT
CASSYGRDIGSPLHF
>TRBD1|TRBV10-2|.|TRBJ1-1
TGCGCCAGCGAAGACAGGGGTGAAGCTTTCTTT
CASEDRGEAFF
>.|TRBV4-1|.|TRBJ1-1
TGCGCCAGCAGCCAAGTTTCGGGGGGGAACACTGAAGCTTTCTTT
CASSQVSGGNTEAFF
>TRBD1|TRBV19|.|TRBJ1-5
TGTGCCAGTAGTATATGGGGACAGTTCTTAATGAATCAGCCCCAGCATTTT
CASSIWGQFLMNQPQHF
>.|TRBV7-8|.|TRBJ1-5
TGTGCCAGCAGCCTACTTTACCAGCCCCAGCATTTT
CASSLLYQPQHF
>.|TRBV7-9|.|TRBJ1-1
TGTGCCAGCAGCCAAAGACAAGATGAGTTCAGGATGAACACTGAAGCTTTCTTT
CASSQRQDEFRMNTEAFF
>.|TRBV5-6|.|TRBJ2-5
TGTGCCAGCAGTCCGGCAGGCCCGGCGACCCAGTACTTC
CASSPAGPATQYF
>.|TRBV6-1|.|TRBJ2-7
TGTGCCAGCAACTCGTACGAGCAGTACTTC
CASNSYEQYF
>.|TRBV6-5|.|TRBJ1-1
TGTGCCAGCAGTTACGGCCGCGAGGCCACTGAAGCTTTCTTT
CASSYGREATEAFF
>.|TRBV14|.|TRBJ1-2
TGTGCCAGCAGCCGGGAGGGGACCCGGCGCTATGGCTACACCTTC
CASSREGTRRYGYTF
>.|TRBV10-3|.|TRBJ1-2
TGTGCCATCGGAGCCGGACAGCTCTATGGCTACACCTTC
CAIGAGQLYGYTF
>TRBD2|TRBV6-5|.|TRBJ2-1
TGTGCCAGCAGTTCGACTAGCGGGGCTTCCGAGTTCTTC
CASSSTSGASEFF
>.|TRBV14|.|TRBJ1-1
TGTGCCAGCAGCCCCGGGACGACCCGGACCGAAGCTTTCTTT
CASSPGTTRTEAFF
>.|TRBV19|.|TRBJ2-7
TGTGCCAGTAGTGGAGACTACGAGCAGTACTTC
CASSGDYEQYF
>.|TRBV6-4|.|TRBJ2-1
TGTGCCAGCAGTGAGAAAGCGGATTCCTACAATGAGCAGTTCTTC
CASSEKADSYNEQFF
>TRBD1|TRBV28|once|TRBJ1-4
TGTGCCAGCACCCAGGGGGACGGAAAACTGTTTTTT
CASTQGDGKLFF
>TRBD2|TRBV6-5|.|TRBJ2-5
TGTGCCTCCAGACTAGCGGGACTTGAGACCCAGTACTTC
CASRLAGLETQYF
>.|TRBV29-1|few|TRBJ2-1
TGCAGCGTCCGGACAGATTACAATGAGCAGTTCTTC
CSVRTDYNEQFF
>.|TRBV7-3|once|TRBJ2-3
TGTGCCAGCAGTTTCCTAGGGGGGGACACAGATACGCAGTATTTT
CASSFLGGDTDTQYF
>TRBD1|TRBV7-6|.|TRBJ2-7
TGTGCCAGCAGCCAGGGACAGGTCTACGAGCAGTACTTC
CASSQGQVYEQYF
>.|TRBV28|.|TRBJ2-1
TGTGCCAGCAGTTACGGGAGAGTGAATGAGCAGTTCTTC
CASSYGRVNEQFF
>TRBD1|TRBV7-9|.|TRBJ2-7
TGTGCCAGCAGCAGTTACCATCGCGACAGGGGCTACGAGCAGTACTTC
CASSSYHRDRGYEQYF
>.|TRBV9|.|TRBJ2-7
TGTGCCAGCAGCCCGCGTGAGCACGAGCAGTACTTC
CASSPREHEQYF
>TRBD1|TRBV2|.|TRBJ2-7
TGTGCCAGCAGTGAATTGGCAGCCTCAGGGGGCGAAGACGAGCAGTACTTC
CASSELAASGGEDEQYF